Listed below are T cell receptor beta chains from one sample, sequenced in a study of CD8 T cells in ankylosing spondylitis. TCRdb re-analysed the 5' RACE reads in MiXCR, keeping a single row per CDR3 protein. The table has about 69,000 distinct CDR3 sequences, roughly 5.2% seen once; the top ten hold approximately 2.1%. Sample: blood, either unsorted or a sorted T cell fraction (not recorded which). These receptors came from a male donor with ankylosing spondylitis or in good health (not recorded which). Both conserved end residues are part of each CDR3. D genes are given only for firm matches. Size tells how often a clone was seen, or its class if it is expanded.

>many|TRBV10-2|-|TRBJ1-6
TGCGCCAGCAGTGAAACCGGGGACCTACGGGCTTGCCACTTT
CASSETGDLRACHF
>many|TRBV18|-|TRBJ1-1
TGTGCCAGCTCACCACAGGGGAACACTGAAGCTTTCTTT
CASSPQGNTEAFF
>many|TRBV4-2|-|TRBJ1-1
TGTGCCAGCAGCCAAACCGACAGGAACACTGAAGCTTTCTTT
CASSQTDRNTEAFF
>many|TRBV7-3|-|TRBJ2-7
TGTGCCAGCAGCGTCAACTCCTACGAGCAGTACTTC
CASSVNSYEQYF
>many|TRBV7-2|-|TRBJ1-5
TGTGCCAGCAGCTTGACGGGGGGGACCAATCAGCCCCAGCATTTT
CASSLTGGTNQPQHF
>many|TRBV7-3|-|TRBJ2-2
TGTGCCAGCAGCTTAACGGGGGGTGACACCGGGGAGCTGTTTTTT
CASSLTGGDTGELFF
>many|TRBV23-1|-|TRBJ1-1
TGCGCCCACACCTTGCGCCCCCCATCAGCCTTCGAAGCTTTCTTT
CAHTLRPPSAFEAFF
>many|TRBV28|-|TRBJ1-6
TGTGCCAGCAGTTTATCAAAAATGGGACGCCGAAACGTCGGGAATTCACCCCTCCACTTT
CASSLSKMGRRNVGNSPLHF
>many|TRBV29-1|-|TRBJ2-5
TGCAGCGTTGAAATTAGTAGGGGACAAGAGACCCAGTACTTC
CSVEISRGQETQYF
>few|TRBV12-3/TRBV12-4|TRBD1|TRBJ1-1
TGTGCCAGCAGGGCGGACAGGGTGAACACTGAAGCTTTCTTT
CASRADRVNTEAFF
>many|TRBV5-1|TRBD2|TRBJ2-3
TGCGCCAGCAGCCCCCGGGGGGGCCCAGATACGCAGTATTTT
CASSPRGGPDTQYF
>many|TRBV3-1|-|TRBJ1-1
TGTGCCAGCAGCCAAGACCGGGGGATGAACACTGAAGCTTTCTTT
CASSQDRGMNTEAFF
>many|TRBV28|TRBD1|TRBJ1-1
TGTGCCAGCAGTCCAGGGGGGAGAAACACTGAAGCTTTCTTT
CASSPGGRNTEAFF
>many|TRBV24-1|-|TRBJ1-5
TGTGCCACCAGTGATTGGGGGGGAAATCAGCCCCAGCATTTT
CATSDWGGNQPQHF
>many|TRBV2|-|TRBJ1-2
TGTGCCATCGGCACCGGGGCCCCCTTGTCTATCTATGGCTACACCTTC
CAIGTGAPLSIYGYTF
>few|TRBV7-2|TRBD1|TRBJ2-5
TGTGCCAGCAGCTTAGAGGGACAGGTTCAAGAGACCCAGTACTTC
CASSLEGQVQETQYF
>many|TRBV27|-|TRBJ1-5
TGTGCCAGCAGTCCTTACCCCCTTGGGCCCCAGCATTTT
CASSPYPLGPQHF
>many|TRBV7-3|-|TRBJ2-2
TGTGCCAGCAGCTTAACTAGCGTAAACACCGGGGAGCTGTTTTTT
CASSLTSVNTGELFF
>many|TRBV5-1|-|TRBJ2-1
TGCGCCACCTCCCCCACAGGTTCCTCCAATGAGCAGTTCTTC
CATSPTGSSNEQFF
>many|TRBV4-3|TRBD2|TRBJ2-3
TGCGCCAGCAGCCAGTGGCGTTTCGCGGGGGGACGAGATACGCAGTATTTT
CASSQWRFAGGRDTQYF
>many|TRBV20-1|-|TRBJ2-3
TGCAGTGCTAGTCCCGGGGCCACGCAGTATTTT
CSASPGATQYF
>many|TRBV5-1|TRBD1|TRBJ1-4
TGCGCCAGCAGCGAAGACAGGGGGCAGAGTAATGAAAAACTGTTTTTT
CASSEDRGQSNEKLFF
>many|TRBV24-1|-|TRBJ2-1
TGTGCCACCAGTGATTCCATCTACAATGAGCAGTTCTTC
CATSDSIYNEQFF
>many|TRBV29-1|TRBD1|TRBJ2-3
TGCAGCGTCGGACAGGGTGGGGATACGCAGTATTTT
CSVGQGGDTQYF
>many|TRBV6-1|-|TRBJ1-2
TGTGCCAGCAGCTCACCTACAGGGACCTATGGCTACACCTTC
CASSSPTGTYGYTF
>many|TRBV29-1|TRBD1|TRBJ2-1
TGCAGCGTTGATTTTGTCCAGGGGGCCAACAATGAGCAGTTCTTC
CSVDFVQGANNEQFF